This T cell receptor (beta chain) was sequenced in a study of cytomegalovirus exposure and HLA in healthy donors. Study in general: The 120 validation repertoires were produced on the same platform as the 650 or so repertoires of the first cohort. This was reported in a later analysis.

To note about this clone: Its antigen remains unknown.

Here immunoSEQ multiplex PCR was the method, and the copy in TCRdb shows in-frame clones only, minus some. The profile shows roughly 100,000 clones, approximately 94% of them singletons. Study observations and caveats: The study recorded about 160 TCR beta chains that were cytomegalovirus-associated. A later analysis found first-cohort TCR clusters tended to co-occur in the 95 to 150 validation repertoires.

The V gene's germline CDR1 is MNHNY and CDR2 SVGAGI (reference sequence). V lost 5 bases and J lost 8; bases outside the gene matches: 6. The CDR3 contains 14 residues. This sequence originates from a woman younger than 35 in good health and CMV-seronegative. The sequenced sample consisted of PBMCs. V usage is TRBV6-6 and J usage is TRBJ1-4; 9 nucleotides agree with TRBD1. The CDR3: CASSGDRVGEKLFF. The CDR3 DNA reads as TGTGCCAGCAGTGGGGACAGGGTTGGAGAAAAACTGTTTTTT.